This T cell receptor beta chain was sequenced during a study of shared clonotypes between healthy human individuals. Naive CD4+ cells were CD45RA-selected; the remaining cells were memory. The assay used deep level. Method: immunoSEQ multiplex PCR; TCRdb's copy keeps in-frame clones and lacks some. Of 2 million to 2.5 million clones listed, nearly 97% are singletons. The germline CDR1 and CDR2 sequences are SQVTM and ANQGSEA. Deletions cut 2 bases from V and 2 bases from J, with 11 bases between. This CDR3 is built from 14 residues. A note on this clone: The antigen is not known.

Study-level findings and limits: Rarefaction showed sorted-subset sequencing was incomplete despite large depth. Roughly 4.7% was the fraction of naive CD4 clonotypes found shared across a few donors.

Sequenced input: naive CD4+ T cells sorted from blood. Sample subset: CD45RA+ positively selected. This chain connects TRBV29-1 to TRBJ2-3; D remains unclear. This clonotype was sampled from a young man in good health. CDR3: CSVESFPYTDTQYF. The DNA of the CDR3 is TGCAGCGTTGAAAGCTTCCCCTACACAGATACGCAGTATTTT.